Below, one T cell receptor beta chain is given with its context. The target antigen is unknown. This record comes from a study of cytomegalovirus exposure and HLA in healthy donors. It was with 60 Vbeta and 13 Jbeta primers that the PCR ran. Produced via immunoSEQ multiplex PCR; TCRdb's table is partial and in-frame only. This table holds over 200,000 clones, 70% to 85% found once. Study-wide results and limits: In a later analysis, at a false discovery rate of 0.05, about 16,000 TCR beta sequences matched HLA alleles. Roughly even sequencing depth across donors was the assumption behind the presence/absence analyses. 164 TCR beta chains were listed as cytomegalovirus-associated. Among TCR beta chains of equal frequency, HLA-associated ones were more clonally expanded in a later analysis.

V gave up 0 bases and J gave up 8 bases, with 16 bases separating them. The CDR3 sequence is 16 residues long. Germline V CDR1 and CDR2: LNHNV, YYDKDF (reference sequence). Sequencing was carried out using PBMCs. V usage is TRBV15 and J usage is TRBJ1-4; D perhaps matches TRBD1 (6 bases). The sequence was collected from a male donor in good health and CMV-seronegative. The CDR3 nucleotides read TGTGCCACCAGCAGAGATGTCCAGGGGCTGGGGGAAAAACTGTTTTTT. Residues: CATSRDVQGLGEKLFF.